This passage covers 19 T cell receptor beta chains from one sample sequenced in a study of beta chain features in type 1 diabetes. Reverse transcription of all isolated RNA meant that expressed TCRB transcripts were sequenced. Sequenced by immunoSEQ multiplex PCR; TCRdb stores in-frame clones only, minus some. Of 300,000 to 350,000 clones listed, 6.5% to 10% are singletons. Sequences were obtained from central memory CD4+ T cells from blood. These receptors were obtained from a woman in her late teens or twenties in good health.

This clone was detected a few times. V and J are TRBV6-4 and TRBJ2-5, with 12 positions matching TRBD2. CDR1 and CDR2 from the germline V gene are MRHNA and SNTAGT. This CDR3 has 14 residues. With V trimmed by 5 bases and J by 14 bases, 12 bases remained unmatched. The CDR3 protein is CASSITSGRPKEYF. CDR3 nucleotides: TGTGCCAGCAGTATAACTAGCGGGAGGCCCAAGGAATACTTC.

This sequence joins TRBV5-4 and TRBJ2-2; 11 bases are a match to TRBD2. V shed 4 bases and J 1 base; nucleotides not matched to a gene: 15. The CDR3 spans 20 residues. Germline CDR1 SGHNT, CDR2 YYREEE (reference sequence). Here the CDR3 DNA reads TGTGCCAGCAGCCCGAAGACAGGGTTAGCGGGAGGGCGGAACACCGGGGAGCTGTTTTTT. Its translation: CASSPKTGLAGGRNTGELFF.

This sequence joins TRBV2 and TRBJ1-1; no firm D call. The V end was cut by 6 bases, the J end by 5 bases, with 7 bases between. Looked up from germline, CDR1 is SNHLY and CDR2 is FYNNEI. The CDR3 contains 11 residues. The CDR3 is CASSQITEAFF. CDR3 coding DNA: TGTGCCAGCAGCCAAATAACTGAAGCTTTCTTT.

In its sample, this clone was seen many times. The sample has other DNA sequences that encode this CDR3 too. The CDR3 reads CASSLAADTQYF. CDR3 DNA: TGTGCCAGCAGCTTGGCAGCAGATACGCAGTATTTT. The chain uses TRBV5-6 and TRBJ2-3; D remains ambiguous. The CDR3 extends over 12 amino acids. Germline CDR1 is SGHDT and CDR2 is YYEEEE. V shed 0 bases and J shed 4 bases, with 3 bases lying between them.

This clone was counted many times. In the same sample, other DNA sequences code for this CDR3. This chain uses TRBV9 with TRBJ2-1; D not certain. V was pared by 4 bases and J by 4 bases, with 3 bases between. CDR3 length: 11 residues. CDR1 and CDR2 (germline): SGDLS, YYNGEE. CDR3 nucleotide sequence: TGTGCCAGCAGCTTATACAATGAGCAGTTCTTC. Amino acids: CASSLYNEQFF.

This clone appeared many times. The CDR3 bases are TGTGCCAGCAGCCTCGACTGGATATCCCGCAATGAGCAGTTCTTC. This sequence encodes CASSLDWISRNEQFF. V is TRBV5-4 and J is TRBJ2-1; no definite D call. Per germline, CDR1 SGHNT and CDR2 YYREEE (reference sequence). The length of the CDR3 is 15 residues. V dropped 4 bases and J dropped 6 bases, with 17 bases sitting between them.

The V and J genes are TRBV11-2 and TRBJ1-4; 8 bases match TRBD1. This CDR3 spans 17 amino acids. Trimming took 5 bases from V and 5 from J; bases not matched to a gene: 13. Germline V gene data show CDR1 as SGHAT and CDR2 as FQNNGV. Here the CDR3 reads CASSRIGPGQENEKLFF. CDR3 bases: TGTGCCAGCAGCCGCATAGGCCCGGGACAGGAAAATGAAAAACTGTTTTTT.

This clone was recorded a few times. The V gene is TRBV10-3, the J gene TRBJ2-7, with TRBD2 identical over 13 bases. Germline V gives CDR1 ENHRY, CDR2 SYGVKD. CDR3 length: 15 residues. V was pared by 6 bases and J by 3 bases, with 5 bases of the junction left unmatched. The CDR3 DNA follows: TGTGCCATCAGACTAGCGGGAGGGGATTACTACGAGCAGTACTTC. As protein: CAIRLAGGDYYEQYF.

V and J are TRBV9 and TRBJ2-3, with 9 bases lining up with TRBD1. With V trimmed by 6 bases and J by 5 bases, 13 bases remained unmatched. Looked up from germline, CDR1 is SGDLS and CDR2 is YYNGEE. This CDR3 comprises 16 residues. CDR3 DNA sequence: TGTGCCAGCAACAAAATCGGGGGACAGGGAGAAGATACGCAGTATTTT. Its translation is CASNKIGGQGEDTQYF. Filled out from reference TRBV9 and TRBJ2-3, the complete variable domain reads DSGVTQTPKHLITATGQRVTLRCSPRSGDLSVYWYQQSLDQGLQFLIQYYNGEERAKGNILERFSAQQFPDLHSELNLSSLELGDSALYFCASNKIGGQGEDTQYFGPGTRLTVL.

The chain couples TRBV11-2 to TRBJ1-2; no firm D call. The CDR3 runs to 11 residues. The V and J ends lost 6 bases and 12 bases respectively, with 14 bases between them. CDR1 is SGHAT, CDR2 FQNNGV, per germline. The CDR3 DNA is TGTGCCAGCAGTCCCTCCGTCGGGCACACCTTC. Translated, it gives CASSPSVGHTF.

This chain joins TRBV5-4 and TRBJ2-1; 12 positions match TRBD2. The CDR3 extends over 17 amino acids. Germline-derived CDR1 and CDR2 are SGHNT and YYREEE (reference sequence). V shed 4 bases and J 4 bases; nucleotides not matched to a gene: 9. The DNA for the CDR3 is TGTGCCAGCAGCCCAGCTAGCGGGAGGGCCGAATACAATGAGCAGTTCTTC. It specifies CASSPASGRAEYNEQFF. The variable domain in full, completed from reference TRBV5-4 and TRBJ2-1, reads ETGVTQSPTHLIKTRGQQVTLRCSSQSGHNTVSWYQQALGQGPQFIFQYYREEENGRGNFPPRFSGLQFPNYSSELNVNALELDDSALYLCASSPASGRAEYNEQFFGPGTRLTVL.

This clone was seen a few times. The genes are TRBV27 and TRBJ1-2; 7 positions match TRBD1. The CDR3 extends over 13 amino acids. V trimming: 5 bases; J trimming: 4 bases; junction bases outside the gene matches: 4. Germline loops: CDR1 MNHEY, CDR2 SMNVEV (reference sequence). CDR3 protein: CASSPQGGYGYTF. In DNA, the CDR3 is TGTGCCAGCAGTCCCCAGGGGGGCTATGGCTACACCTTC.

This chain uses TRBV4-3 with TRBJ2-5; D may be TRBD1 (5 bases). CDR3 length: 16 amino acids. The germline V gene has CDR1 LGHNA and CDR2 YSLEER. Trimming took off 0 bases at V and 4 bases at J, with 15 bases between the two ends. CDR3 in DNA: TGCGCCAGCAGCCAAGATCAGCAGGGATGGCGAGAGACCCAGTACTTC. This translates into CASSQDQQGWRETQYF.

This clone has a handful of counts. V is TRBV7-2 and J is TRBJ2-7; D uncertain. V lost 4 bases to trimming and J lost 2 bases, with 12 bases between them. CDR3 size: 14 residues. CDR1 and CDR2 (germline): SGHTA, FQGNSA. The CDR3 DNA is TGTGCCAGCAGCTCGGGTAATAGGGCCTACGAGCAGTACTTC. This encodes CASSSGNRAYEQYF.

The chain is built from TRBV29-1 and TRBJ1-2, with D tentatively TRBD1 (5 bases). Trimming took off 6 bases at V and 5 bases at J, with 7 bases between the two ends. This CDR3 is built from 10 residues. Germline V CDR1 and CDR2: SQVTM, ANQGSEA. The CDR3 region has the DNA TGCAGCGTGCAGGGTTATGGCTACACCTTC. Protein product: CSVQGYGYTF.

The chain employs TRBV19 and TRBJ1-5; no clear D. The CDR3 is 16 amino acids. V was cut by 3 bases and J by 2 bases, with 14 bases left in between. CDR1 is LNHDA and CDR2 is SQIVND in the germline V gene (reference sequence). The chain's CDR3 is CASSILAGRRNQPQHF. The DNA for the CDR3 is TGTGCCAGTAGTATTCTGGCGGGAAGGCGCAATCAGCCCCAGCATTTT.

This clone appeared a few times. The chain joins TRBV15 to TRBJ2-3; no clear D gene. The germline gives CDR1 LNHNV, CDR2 YYDKDF (reference sequence). The CDR3 has 14 residues. Trimming removed 4 bases from V and 0 bases from J, with 8 bases in between. The CDR3 DNA follows: TGTGCCACCAGCACCCGGCAGAGCACAGATACGCAGTATTTT. It yields the protein CATSTRQSTDTQYF. The whole variable domain, filled in from reference TRBV15 and TRBJ2-3, reads DAMVIQNPRYQVTQFGKPVTLSCSQTLNHNVMYWYQQKSSQAPKLLFHYYDKDFNNEADTPDNFQSRRPNTSFCFLDIRSPGLGDTAMYLCATSTRQSTDTQYFGPGTRLTVL.

The sample holds a few counts of this clone. CDR3: CASSQGRGYYEQYF. The DNA for the CDR3 is TGCGCCAGCAGCCAAGGGCGCGGGTACTACGAGCAGTACTTC. The rearrangement uses TRBV4-3 and TRBJ2-7; TRBD2 is a possible D gene (5 bases). CDR3 size: 14 residues. Per germline, CDR1 LGHNA and CDR2 YSLEER. Trimming removed 1 base at V and 3 bases at J, with 10 bases between.

This clone was recorded a few times. The chain uses TRBV11-2 and TRBJ2-1; TRBD1 matches 9 bases. The germline V gene encodes CDR1 SGHAT and CDR2 FQNNGV. This CDR3 region has 13 residues. V dropped 1 base and J dropped 15; count of bases not matched to a gene: 7. The CDR3 nucleotides read TGTGCCAGCAGCTTAGCCCCCGGGACAGGGTCGTTCTTC. It encodes CASSLAPGTGSFF. Using reference TRBV11-2 and TRBJ2-1 for the parts outside the CDR3, the full variable domain is EAGVAQSPRYKIIEKRQSVAFWCNPISGHATLYWYQQILGQGPKLLIQFQNNGVVDDSQLPKDRFSAERLKGVDSTLKIQPAKLEDSAVYLCASSLAPGTGSFFGPGTRLTVL.